Listed below are T cell receptor beta chains from one sample, sequenced in a study of shared clonotypes between healthy human individuals. Assay: immunoSEQ multiplex PCR; the TCRdb copy retains only in-frame clones and omits some. This table holds roughly 2.2 million clones, approximately 95% found once. The specimen was naive CD4+ T cells from PBMCs. These receptors were collected from a man younger than 35 in good health. Some clones in this sample may be carry-over from other donors' samples. Both conserved end residues are part of each CDR3. A D gene is named only where the DNA matches it firmly. Where a row states a size, it is once, few, many or the class of an expanded clone; other rows omit it.

.	TRBV27	.	TRBJ2-1	TGTGCCAGCAGTTTAGACTATAACAATGAGCAGTTCTTC	CASSLDYNNEQFF
.	TRBV28	.	TRBJ1-5	TGTGCCAGCAGTTCCTCGACAGAGAGCTTCAATCAGCCCCAGCATTTT	CASSSSTESFNQPQHF
.	TRBV18	.	TRBJ1-1	TGTGCCAGCTCACCAGGAGGGTATGAAGCTTTCTTT	CASSPGGYEAFF
.	TRBV29-1	.	TRBJ2-1	TGCAGCGTTGACCCAACCCGGGGAGGCCACAATGAGCAGTTCTTC	CSVDPTRGGHNEQFF
.	TRBV15	.	TRBJ2-3	TGTGCCACCAGCAGAGATCTCTTGGCAGCTACCACAGATACGCAGTATTTT	CATSRDLLAATTDTQYF
.	TRBV13	.	TRBJ1-5	TGTGCCAGCAGCTTAGACCGGGATCAGCCCCAGCATTTT	CASSLDRDQPQHF
.	TRBV7-9	.	TRBJ2-7	TGTGCCAGCAGCTTCCAGGGGCCCTATTACGAGCAGTACTTC	CASSFQGPYYEQYF
.	TRBV4-1	.	TRBJ2-1	TGCGCCAGCAGCCAAGATCAAGGGCGGGGGACAGCTAACAATGAGCAGTTCTTC	CASSQDQGRGTANNEQFF
.	TRBV11-1	.	TRBJ1-1	TGTGCCAGCAGCTTATACAACACTGAAGCTTTCTTT	CASSLYNTEAFF
TRBD1	TRBV18	.	TRBJ1-1	TGTGCCAGCTCACCGTCGACAGGGATGGACACTGAAGCTTTCTTT	CASSPSTGMDTEAFF
TRBD1	TRBV4-3	.	TRBJ2-2	TGCGCCAGCAGCTCGGGACAGGTGAACACCGGGGAGCTGTTTTTT	CASSSGQVNTGELFF
TRBD1	TRBV7-2	.	TRBJ2-1	TGTGCCAGCAGCTATAGGACAGGGGTAGAGAATGAGCAGTTCTTC	CASSYRTGVENEQFF
.	TRBV14	.	TRBJ2-2	TGTGCCAGCAGCCTGAACCTGGGCACCGGGGAGCTGTTTTTT	CASSLNLGTGELFF
TRBD1	TRBV6-5	.	TRBJ1-1	TGTGCCAGCAGTACCAGGACAGGGGGCACTGAAGCTTTCTTT	CASSTRTGGTEAFF
.	TRBV7-8	.	TRBJ1-2	TGTGCCAGTCTTATCGGGGGGGATGGCTACACCTTC	CASLIGGDGYTF
.	TRBV5-1	.	TRBJ2-7	TGCGCCAGCAGACCTGAGCTGACCTCCTACGAGCAGTACTTC	CASRPELTSYEQYF
.	TRBV6-6	.	TRBJ2-1	TGTGCCAGCAGGCCGCCCGGGAGCCCCTACAATGAGCAGTTCTTC	CASRPPGSPYNEQFF
TRBD2	TRBV2	.	TRBJ2-2	TGTGCCAGCCAATGGACTAGCGGGAGGGCCGGTACCGGGGAGCTGTTTTTT	CASQWTSGRAGTGELFF
TRBD1	TRBV28	once	TRBJ1-2	TGTGCCAGCAGTGCGACAGGGAGTCCCAACTATGGCTACACCTTC	CASSATGSPNYGYTF
.	TRBV5-1	.	TRBJ1-1	TGCGCCAGCAGCCCCGAACCGGGGGGACTCACTGAAGCTTTCTTT	CASSPEPGGLTEAFF
.	TRBV5-1	.	TRBJ2-7	TGCGCCAGCAGCCAAGGCACGGGTATCGGAAACGAGCAGTACTTC	CASSQGTGIGNEQYF
TRBD1	TRBV25-1	.	TRBJ1-1	TGTGCCAGCAGCCTAACAGGGGAGGACACTGAAGCTTTCTTT	CASSLTGEDTEAFF
.	TRBV6-5	.	TRBJ1-5	TGTGCCAGCAGTTACTCGAGAGGGAATCAGCCCCAGCATTTT	CASSYSRGNQPQHF
TRBD1	TRBV9	.	TRBJ1-3	TGTGCCAGCAGCCCCGGATGGACAGGCCCCCGTCGCACCATATATTTT	CASSPGWTGPRRTIYF
TRBD2	TRBV4-3	.	TRBJ2-1	TGCGCCAGCAGCCAAGAGAGGGCATTTAGCGGGAGGCCGTCCTACAATGAGCAGTTCTTC	CASSQERAFSGRPSYNEQFF
.	TRBV6-1	.	TRBJ2-7	TGTGCCAGCACTGGTCAGGGCCCCTACGAGCAGTACTTC	CASTGQGPYEQYF
.	TRBV10-3	.	TRBJ1-3	TGTGCCATCAGTGGACAGGCCCTCTCTGGAAACACCATATATTTT	CAISGQALSGNTIYF
.	TRBV5-1	.	TRBJ2-2	TGCGCCAGCAGCTTGGGCAGCACCGGGGAGCTGTTTTTT	CASSLGSTGELFF
.	TRBV29-1	.	TRBJ2-3	TGCAGCGTTGAACTAGCGAGCACAGATACGCAGTATTTT	CSVELASTDTQYF
.	TRBV5-1	.	TRBJ1-1	TGCGCCAGCAGCTTGGCCCCAGGAAACACTGAAGCTTTCTTT	CASSLAPGNTEAFF
TRBD1	TRBV6-6	.	TRBJ1-1	TGTGCCAGCAGTTACTCGCGACAACAGGGGGGTGAAGCTTTCTTT	CASSYSRQQGGEAFF